This T cell receptor beta chain was sequenced for a study of shared clonotypes between healthy human individuals. Generated by immunoSEQ multiplex PCR, the TCRdb table keeps only in-frame clones and is missing some. Seen here are about 470,000 clones, roughly 77% observed once, and the top ten hold roughly 13%. Germline V lookup: CDR1 MDHEN, CDR2 SYDVKM. V lost 9 bases to trimming and J lost 1 base; unmatched junction nucleotides: 6. CDR3 length equals 15 residues. The source is a woman in her forties in good health. Some clones in this sample may be carry-over from other donors' samples. The sample was PBMCs. The chain recombines TRBV28 with TRBJ1-5, with 10 bases that match TRBD1. The chain's CDR3 is CASMTGGRSNQPQHF. The CDR3 DNA is TGTGCCAGTATGACAGGGGGCCGGAGCAATCAGCCCCAGCATTTT.